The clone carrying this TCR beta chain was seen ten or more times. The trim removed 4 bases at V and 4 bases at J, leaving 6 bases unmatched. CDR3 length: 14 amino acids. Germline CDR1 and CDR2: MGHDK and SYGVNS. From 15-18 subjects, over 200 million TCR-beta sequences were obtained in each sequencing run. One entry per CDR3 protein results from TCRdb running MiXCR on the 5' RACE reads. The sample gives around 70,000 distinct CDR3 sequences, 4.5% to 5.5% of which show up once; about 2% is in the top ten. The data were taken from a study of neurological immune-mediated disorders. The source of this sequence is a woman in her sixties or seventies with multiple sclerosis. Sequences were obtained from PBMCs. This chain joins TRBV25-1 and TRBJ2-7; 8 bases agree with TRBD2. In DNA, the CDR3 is TGTGCCAGCAGTGGCAGCGGGAGTAAGTACGAGCAGTACTTC. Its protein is CASSGSGSKYEQYF.